This TCR beta chain was observed in a study of T cell changes during pregnancy in multiple sclerosis. Profiling relied on immunoSEQ multiplex PCR, and the TCRdb table lists in-frame clones only, not all of them. The table lists 70,000 to 75,000 clones, roughly 92% of them singletons. The TCR originated in a female donor with multiple sclerosis, enrolled in a pregnancy study. Specimen: peripheral blood, collected in the second trimester of pregnancy.

The CDR3 is CARQGQANTGELFF. CDR3 nucleotides: TGTGCCCGCCAAGGACAGGCTAACACCGGGGAGCTGTTTTTT. This chain connects TRBV30 to TRBJ2-2, with 7 bases fitting TRBD1. V gave up 8 bases and J gave up 2 bases; unmatched junction bases: 8. This CDR3 is 14 amino acids long. Looked up from germline, CDR1 is GTSNPN and CDR2 is SVGIG (reference sequence).